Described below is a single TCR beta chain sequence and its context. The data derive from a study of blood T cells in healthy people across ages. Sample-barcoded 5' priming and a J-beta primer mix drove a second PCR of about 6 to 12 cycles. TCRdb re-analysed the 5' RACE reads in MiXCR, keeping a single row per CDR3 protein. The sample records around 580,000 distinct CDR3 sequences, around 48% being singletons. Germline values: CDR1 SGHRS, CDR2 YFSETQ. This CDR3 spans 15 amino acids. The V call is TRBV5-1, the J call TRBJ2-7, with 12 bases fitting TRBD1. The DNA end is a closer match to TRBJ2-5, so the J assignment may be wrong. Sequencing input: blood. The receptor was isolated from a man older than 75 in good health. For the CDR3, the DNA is TGCGCCAGCAGCTCCGGGACAGGGGGCGTTGAGACCCAGTACTTC. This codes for CASSSGTGGVETQYF.